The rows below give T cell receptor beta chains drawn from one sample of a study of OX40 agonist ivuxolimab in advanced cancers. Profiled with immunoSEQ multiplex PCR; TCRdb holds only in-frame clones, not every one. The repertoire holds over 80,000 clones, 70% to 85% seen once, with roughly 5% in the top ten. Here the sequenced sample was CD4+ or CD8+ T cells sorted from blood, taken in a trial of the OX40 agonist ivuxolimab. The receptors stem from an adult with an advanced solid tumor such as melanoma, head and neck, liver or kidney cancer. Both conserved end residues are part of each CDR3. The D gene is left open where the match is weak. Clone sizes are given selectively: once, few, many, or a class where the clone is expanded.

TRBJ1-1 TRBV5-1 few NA CASSLAGGANTEAFF TGCGCCAGCAGCTTGGCCGGGGGGGCGAACACTGAAGCTTTCTTT
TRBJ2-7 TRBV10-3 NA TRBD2 CAINRIAGDPYEQYF TGTGCCATCAACCGGATAGCGGGGGACCCCTACGAGCAGTACTTC
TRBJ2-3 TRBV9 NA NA CASSGTLSSTDTQYF TGTGCCAGCAGCGGCACACTCTCTAGCACAGATACGCAGTATTTT
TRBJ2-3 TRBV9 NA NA CASSEGVADTQYF TGTGCCAGCAGCGAAGGGGTAGCAGATACGCAGTATTTT
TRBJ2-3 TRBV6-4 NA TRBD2 CASSPQTSSAQYF TGTGCCAGCAGCCCCCAGACTAGCTCGGCGCAGTATTTT
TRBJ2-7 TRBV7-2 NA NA CASSSRDTLSYEQYF TGTGCCAGCAGCTCGCGGGACACCCTTTCCTACGAGCAGTACTTC
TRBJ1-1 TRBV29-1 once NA CSVEWRGAREAFF TGCAGCGTTGAATGGCGGGGGGCGCGGGAAGCTTTCTTT
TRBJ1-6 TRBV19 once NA CASGKTGTYNSPLHF TGTGCCAGTGGAAAGACAGGCACCTATAATTCACCCCTCCACTTT
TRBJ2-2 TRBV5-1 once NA CASSLGKPGTGELFF TGCGCCAGCAGCTTAGGGAAACCGGGCACCGGGGAGCTGTTTTTT
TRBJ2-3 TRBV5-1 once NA CASSRPLGADTQYF TGCGCCAGCAGCCGCCCCTTGGGGGCAGATACGCAGTATTTT
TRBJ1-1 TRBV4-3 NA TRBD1 CASSQETTDRAPEAFF TGCGCCAGCAGCCAAGAAACTACTGACAGGGCCCCTGAAGCTTTCTTT
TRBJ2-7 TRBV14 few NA CASLRDMSYEQYF TGTGCCAGCCTAAGGGACATGTCCTACGAGCAGTACTTC
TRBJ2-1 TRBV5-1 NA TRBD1 CASSLTRQGNEQFF TGCGCCAGCAGCTTAACCCGACAGGGTAATGAGCAGTTCTTC
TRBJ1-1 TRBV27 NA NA CASSLAGGANTEAFF TGTGCCAGCAGTTTAGCTGGGGGCGCGAACACTGAAGCTTTCTTT
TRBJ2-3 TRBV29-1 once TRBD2 CSAALSGRARADTQYF TGCAGCGCGGCCTTGAGCGGGAGGGCCAGGGCAGATACGCAGTATTTT
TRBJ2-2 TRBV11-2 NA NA CASSVMGVGAGELFF TGTGCCAGCAGCGTAATGGGGGTTGGGGCCGGGGAGCTGTTTTTT
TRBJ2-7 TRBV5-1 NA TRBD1 CASSLAGTGGGEQYF TGCGCCAGCAGCTTGGCCGGGACAGGGGGTGGCGAGCAGTACTTC
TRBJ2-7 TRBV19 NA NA CASSIRGPTYEQYF TGTGCCAGTAGTATTCGGGGCCCCACGTACGAGCAGTACTTC
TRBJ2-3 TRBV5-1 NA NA CASSLASAGDTQYF TGCGCCAGCAGCTTGGCTTCGGCGGGAGATACGCAGTATTTT
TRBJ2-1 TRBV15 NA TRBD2 CATSRASGSYNEQFF TGTGCCACCAGCAGGGCTAGCGGGAGTTACAATGAGCAGTTCTTC
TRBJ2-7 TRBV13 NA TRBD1 CASSLSRTGFSYEQYF TGTGCCAGCAGCTTAAGCCGGACAGGGTTTTCCTACGAGCAGTACTTC
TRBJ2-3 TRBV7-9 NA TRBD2 CASSQSGGLSTDTQYF TGTGCCAGCAGCCAGAGCGGGGGCCTTAGCACAGATACGCAGTATTTT
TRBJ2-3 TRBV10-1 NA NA CASSDGAAGTDTQYF TGCGCCAGCAGTGACGGAGCGGCCGGCACAGATACGCAGTATTTT
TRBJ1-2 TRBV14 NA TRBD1 CASSQPGQSYGYTF TGTGCCAGCAGCCAGCCGGGACAGAGCTATGGCTACACCTTC
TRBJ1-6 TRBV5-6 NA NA CASSLYGSLIHSPLHF TGTGCCAGCAGCTTGTATGGCAGCCTCATACATTCACCCCTCCACTTT
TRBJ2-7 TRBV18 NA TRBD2 CASSSTSAHYEQYF TGTGCCAGCTCATCGACTAGCGCACACTACGAGCAGTACTTC
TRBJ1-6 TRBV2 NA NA CASSERTFTDSPLHF TGTGCCAGCAGTGAGCGGACGTTCACCGATTCACCCCTCCACTTT
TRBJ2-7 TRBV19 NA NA CASSTLDLTSPYEQYF TGTGCCAGTAGTACCTTAGACTTAACTAGCCCTTACGAGCAGTACTTC
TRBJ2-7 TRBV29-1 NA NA CSVGQASSEQYF TGCAGCGTTGGACAGGCTTCATCCGAGCAGTACTTC
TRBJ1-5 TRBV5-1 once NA CASSPMGDSGSNQPQHF TGCGCCAGCAGCCCGATGGGAGATAGTGGAAGCAATCAGCCCCAGCATTTT
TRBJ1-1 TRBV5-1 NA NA CASSSGGGNTEAFF TGCGCCAGCAGCTCAGGTGGGGGGAACACTGAAGCTTTCTTT
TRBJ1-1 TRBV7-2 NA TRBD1 CASSSSTGRATEAFF TGTGCCAGCAGCTCATCGACAGGGAGGGCCACTGAAGCTTTCTTT
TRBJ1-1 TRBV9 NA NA CASSARVDMSTEAFF TGTGCCAGCAGCGCCAGAGTAGACATGAGCACTGAAGCTTTCTTT
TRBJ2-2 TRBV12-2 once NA CASRLPWTSGIGTGELFF TGTGCAAGTCGCTTACCCTGGACTAGCGGGATCGGCACCGGGGAGCTGTTTTTT
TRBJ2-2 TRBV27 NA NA CASRFSLGGNTGELFF TGTGCCAGCAGATTCTCACTAGGGGGGAACACCGGGGAGCTGTTTTTT
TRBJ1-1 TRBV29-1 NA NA CSVEEYDAEAFF TGCAGCGTTGAGGAATACGACGCTGAAGCTTTCTTT
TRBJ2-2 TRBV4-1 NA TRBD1 CASSPDRVFTGELFF TGCGCCAGCAGCCCGGACAGGGTTTTCACCGGGGAGCTGTTTTTT
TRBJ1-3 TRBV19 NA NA CASSMGLVVGNTIYF TGTGCCAGTAGTATGGGACTGGTGGTCGGAAACACCATATATTTT
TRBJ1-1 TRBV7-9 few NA CASSFQQTGMNTEAFF TGTGCCAGCAGCTTCCAACAGACTGGGATGAACACTGAAGCTTTCTTT
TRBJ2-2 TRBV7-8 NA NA CASSATGLALGGELFF TGTGCCAGCAGCGCCACAGGGCTAGCCCTCGGGGGGGAGCTGTTTTTT
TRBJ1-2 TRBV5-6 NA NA CASSLVAGTDYGYTF TGTGCCAGCAGCTTGGTGGCAGGGACGGACTATGGCTACACCTTC
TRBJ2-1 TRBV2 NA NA CASSPRTHRSYNEQFF TGTGCCAGCAGTCCCCGGACTCACAGGTCCTACAATGAGCAGTTCTTC
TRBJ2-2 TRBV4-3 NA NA CASSQDWGGGSGELFF TGCGCCAGCAGCCAAGATTGGGGCGGCGGGTCCGGGGAGCTGTTTTTT
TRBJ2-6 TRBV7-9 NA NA CASSLGYRGTGANVLTF TGTGCCAGCAGCTTAGGATATCGAGGGACTGGGGCCAACGTCCTGACTTTC
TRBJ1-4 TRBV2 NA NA CASSTLGGRGEKLFF TGTGCCAGCAGTACCCTCGGGGGAAGGGGAGAAAAACTGTTTTTT
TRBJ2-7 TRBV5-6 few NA CASSSGVNEQYF TGTGCCAGCAGTTCAGGAGTGAACGAGCAGTACTTC
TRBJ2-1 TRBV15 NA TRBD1 CATSSRQGANEQFF TGTGCCACCAGCAGCCGACAGGGGGCGAATGAGCAGTTCTTC
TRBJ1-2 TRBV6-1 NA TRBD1 CASSEGVTGHFNYGYTF TGTGCCAGCAGTGAAGGAGTGACAGGGCATTTTAACTATGGCTACACCTTC
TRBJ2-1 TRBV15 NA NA CATSRDAADYNEQFF TGTGCCACCAGCAGAGATGCGGCGGATTACAATGAGCAGTTCTTC
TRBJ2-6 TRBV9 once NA CASTRVEGANVLTF TGTGCCAGCACCAGGGTGGAAGGGGCCAACGTCCTGACTTTC
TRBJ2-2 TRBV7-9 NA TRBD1 CASSIFPIDRDTGELFF TGTGCCAGCAGCATCTTTCCGATAGACAGGGATACCGGGGAGCTGTTTTTT
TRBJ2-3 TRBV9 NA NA CASSVAGADTQYF TGTGCCAGCAGCGTTGCAGGTGCAGATACGCAGTATTTT
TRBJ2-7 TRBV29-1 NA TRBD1 CSALTGPYEQYF TGCAGCGCCTTGACAGGGCCCTACGAGCAGTACTTC
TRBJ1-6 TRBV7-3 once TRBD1 CASSSPLQGMSSPLHF TGTGCCAGCAGCTCCCCCCTACAGGGGATGAGTTCACCCCTCCACTTT